Shown below are 21 T cell receptor beta chains from a single sample sequenced in a study of post-analysis software for immune sequencing data. Findings and caveats of the study: About 5 TRBV segments, including TRBV5-6, TRBV5-1 and TRBV20-1, were more frequent in patients than controls.

TCR beta libraries were prepared from cDNA with unique molecular identifiers. Via MiXCR, TCRdb re-called the PCR reads, giving one row per CDR3 protein. Here the sample spans 740,000 or so distinct CDR3 sequences, under 70% being singletons. No cognate antigen is known for these TCRs. Sequenced: blood. All receptors derive from a girl aged 10 to 17 with multiple sclerosis.

This clonotype was seen only a few times. The CDR3 bases are TGTGCCAGCAGCAACCTCGCAGGGGGCAGCGGTGGGGCCAACGTCCTGACTTTC. Its translation is CASSNLAGGSGGANVLTF. This sequence joins TRBV7-9 and TRBJ2-6, with 8 bases lining up with TRBD1. In germline, CDR1 is SEHNR, CDR2 FQNEAQ (reference sequence). V shed 5 bases and J 3 bases; nucleotides not matched to a gene: 12. The CDR3 has 18 residues.

The chain employs TRBV12-3 or TRBV12-4 and TRBJ2-7, with 10 bases aligning to TRBD2. Trimming at V came to 0 bases and at J to 0 bases, leaving 5 bases not matched to a gene. This CDR3 is built from 17 residues. CDR3 in amino acids: CASSLAPLAGLSYEQYF. As DNA, the CDR3 is TGTGCCAGCAGTTTAGCGCCACTAGCGGGACTCTCCTACGAGCAGTACTTC.

The chain has TRBV14 and TRBJ2-7, with a possible D match to TRBD2 (5 bases). CDR1 SGHDN and CDR2 FVKESK come from the germline V gene. The CDR3 covers 15 residues. The V gene lost 4 bases and the J gene lost 1 base, with 14 bases spanning the gap. The CDR3 nucleotides read TGTGCCAGCAGCCGAGGGCGAGGGAATTCCTACGAGCAGTACTTC. This gives the protein CASSRGRGNSYEQYF.

The chain couples TRBV3-1 to TRBJ2-1, with TRBD1 matching over 7 bases. Unmatched junction bases numbered 8, after V lost 3 bases and J lost 9 bases. This CDR3 is built from 14 residues. Germline V CDR1 and CDR2: LGHDT, YNNKEL (reference sequence). The CDR3 loop reads CASSQDRSYREQFF. For the CDR3, the DNA is TGTGCCAGCAGCCAGGACAGGTCTTACCGTGAGCAGTTCTTC.

This clonotype was seen once. This chain uses TRBV5-1 with TRBJ2-5, with D maybe TRBD1 (6 bases). The closer fit of TRBJ2-7 to the DNA end suggests the J call may be wrong. The CDR3 contains 13 residues. Germline V gene sequence: CDR1 SGHRS, CDR2 YFSETQ. In nucleotides, the CDR3 is TGCGCCAGCAGCTCACAGGGTGGCCACGAGCAGTACTTC. Protein sequence: CASSSQGGHEQYF.

J is TRBJ2-7 and V is TRBV29-1, with D uncertain. Germline CDR1 SQVTM, CDR2 ANQGSEA. Trimming took off 4 bases at V and 5 bases at J, with 15 bases between the two ends. The CDR3 consists of 13 residues. In nucleotides, the CDR3 is TGCAGCGTTGGATTACCCGTCGGGCACGAGCAGTACTTC. Translation gives CSVGLPVGHEQYF.

This clonotype was detected a few times. This chain connects TRBV12-3 or TRBV12-4 to TRBJ2-5; 9 positions match TRBD2. The CDR3 runs to 16 residues. V lost 5 bases, J lost 1 base, and 8 bases stayed unmatched. The CDR3 loop is CASSQRLADRQETQYF. The CDR3 region has the DNA TGTGCCAGCAGTCAACGACTAGCGGACCGCCAAGAGACCCAGTACTTC.

The chain joins TRBV2 to TRBJ1-2; TRBD1 is a possible D gene (6 bases). The CDR3 is made up of 15 amino acids. Germline V gives CDR1 SNHLY, CDR2 FYNNEI. V gave up 9 bases and J gave up 2 bases, with 19 bases separating them. This CDR3 reads CASKRIRGTNYGYTF. CDR3 DNA: TGTGCCAGTAAAAGGATTAGGGGGACGAACTATGGCTACACCTTC.

The chain joins TRBV27 to TRBJ2-3; 8 bases map to TRBD2. Germline CDR1 reads MNHEY; CDR2 reads SMNVEV (reference sequence). The CDR3 loop spans 18 amino acids. With V trimmed by 5 bases and J by 3 bases, 16 bases remained unmatched. CDR3: CASSLGGSGVGWTDTQYF. The DNA for the CDR3 is TGTGCCAGCAGTCTCGGAGGTAGCGGGGTTGGATGGACAGATACGCAGTATTTT.

The chain couples TRBV24-1 to TRBJ2-5; D gene unclear. Deletions cut 1 base from V and 2 bases from J, with 1 base between. There are 12 residues in the CDR3. Germline V gene data show CDR1 as KGHDR and CDR2 as SFDVKD. CDR3 loop: CATSDFQETQYF. CDR3 sequence (DNA): TGTGCCACCAGTGATTTTCAAGAGACCCAGTACTTC.

The chain combines TRBV20-1 with TRBJ1-5; no clear D gene. Trimming stripped 1 base from V and 6 bases from J, with 10 bases between. The CDR3 consists of 13 residues. Looked up from germline, CDR1 is DFQATT and CDR2 is SNEGSKA (reference sequence). CDR3 sequence (DNA): TGCAGTGCTAGAGGATCGGGATTTCAGCCCCAGCATTTT. Residues: CSARGSGFQPQHF.

In its sample, this clonotype was seen a few times. The chain joins TRBV24-1 to TRBJ2-7; 9 nucleotides match TRBD2. V was pared by 0 bases and J by 0 bases, with 5 bases of the junction left unmatched. The germline V gene encodes CDR1 KGHDR and CDR2 SFDVKD. The length of the CDR3 is 17 residues. The CDR3 region is CATSDLLSGSSSYEQYF. The DNA for the CDR3 is TGTGCCACCAGTGATTTGCTTAGCGGGAGTAGCTCCTACGAGCAGTACTTC.

The chain links TRBV27 to TRBJ2-7; the D gene is possibly TRBD1 (6 bases). V was cut by 5 bases and J by 2 bases, with 10 bases left in between. This CDR3 spans 13 amino acids. Germline values: CDR1 MNHEY, CDR2 SMNVEV (reference sequence). The CDR3 is CASSEYRAYEQYF. CDR3 in DNA: TGTGCCAGCAGTGAATACAGGGCCTACGAGCAGTACTTC.

V usage is TRBV14 and J usage is TRBJ2-5; maybe TRBD1 (6 bases). Germline V gene sequence: CDR1 SGHDN, CDR2 FVKESK. The CDR3 runs 12 residues. V lost 3 bases and J 11 bases, leaving 13 bases between the germline ends. Here the CDR3 DNA reads TGTGCCAGCAGCCAGGGGGCGGGTGAGCAGTACTTC. The encoded protein is CASSQGAGEQYF.

In regard to this clonotype: At one end, the junction sequence differs from germline, possibly due to a read error. V usage is TRBV20-1 and J usage is TRBJ2-1; weak D call: TRBD1 (6 bases). CDR1 and CDR2 (germline): DFQATT, SNEGSKA (reference sequence). The CDR3 has 14 residues. CDR3: CSAQTGTPYTEQFF. The CDR3 region has the DNA TGCAGTGCCCAGACCGGGACACCCTACACTGAGCAGTTCTTC.

The chain recombines TRBV27 with TRBJ2-4, with D perhaps TRBD1 or TRBD2 (6 bases each). The J call is doubtful: the DNA matches TRBJ2-7 better. Germline V gene lookup returns CDR1 MNHEY and CDR2 SMNVEV (reference sequence). This CDR3 has 16 residues. The CDR3 loop reads CASSLSSRGGGGEQYF. In DNA form, the CDR3 reads TGTGCCAGCAGTTTATCGTCCCGGGGAGGAGGGGGCGAGCAGTACTTC.

The chain joins TRBV5-1 to TRBJ2-3; D remains ambiguous. This CDR3 has 15 amino acids. CDR1 SGHRS and CDR2 YFSETQ come from the germline V gene. Trimming left V 0 bases short and J 0 bases short, with 8 bases between. CDR3 loop: CASSLGLVSTDTQYF. CDR3 DNA sequence: TGCGCCAGCAGCTTGGGTCTTGTTAGCACAGATACGCAGTATTTT. The full variable domain, rest sourced from reference TRBV5-1 and TRBJ2-3, is KAGVTQTPRYLIKTRGQQVTLSCSPISGHRSVSWYQQTPGQGLQFLFEYFSETQRNKGNFPGRFSGRQFSNSRSEMNVSTLELGDSALYLCASSLGLVSTDTQYFGPGTRLTVL.

This rearrangement joins TRBV21-1 to TRBJ1-4. TRBV21-1 is marked as a pseudogene. There are 16 residues in the CDR3. CDR3 bases: TGTGCCAGCGACTCTTATTTTGCGAGACTAGGATCACAGGGGTTTTTT. Protein product: CASDSYFARLGSQGFF.

This clonotype was recorded a few times. This chain connects TRBV19 to TRBJ2-7; 9 nucleotides line up with TRBD2. CDR1 LNHDA and CDR2 SQIVND come from the germline V gene (reference sequence). V lost 4 bases and J lost 4; bases outside the gene matches: 5. The CDR3 length is 14 residues. CDR3 in DNA: TGTGCCAGTAGTACCCAGACTAGCGGATACGAGCAGTACTTC. Amino acids: CASSTQTSGYEQYF.

This clonotype has a handful of counts. J is TRBJ2-1 and V is TRBV4-1; TRBD2 matches at 10 bases. This CDR3 is built from 18 residues. Germline V gene lookup returns CDR1 MGHRA and CDR2 YSYEKL. V lost 0 bases and J lost 3; bases outside the gene matches: 8. CDR3: CASSQDGASGRHYNEQFF. CDR3 coding DNA: TGCGCCAGCAGCCAAGATGGGGCTAGCGGGAGACACTACAATGAGCAGTTCTTC.

The chain uses TRBV5-4 and TRBJ2-7; D may be TRBD1 (5 bases). Germline V gives CDR1 SGHNT, CDR2 YYREEE (reference sequence). V lost 0 bases and J 7 bases, leaving 14 bases between the germline ends. There are 14 residues in the CDR3. CDR3 loop: CASSLGQTYNEQYF. CDR3 bases: TGTGCCAGCAGCTTGGGACAGACATACAATGAGCAGTACTTC.